This T cell receptor (beta chain) was identified in a study of cytomegalovirus exposure and HLA in healthy donors. Whole-study results and caveats: Some highly shared sequence variants likely arose as a pipeline artifact. In a later analysis, TCR association rates varied by HLA locus: DRB1 most, HLA-C fewest.

The PCR employed 60 Vbeta primers together with 13 Jbeta primers. Clones were sequenced by immunoSEQ multiplex PCR, and TCRdb holds only the in-frame ones, with some missing. Of 90,000 to 110,000 clones detected, under 80% appear once; the ten largest clones hold approximately 8.6%. CDR1 SQVTM and CDR2 ANQGSEA come from the germline V gene. V dropped 6 bases and J dropped 1 base, with 12 bases sitting between them. The CDR3 contains 13 residues. On this clone itself: The antigen remains unidentified.

The source material was PBMCs. This TCR came from a woman aged 40 to 50 in good health and CMV-seropositive. The J gene is TRBJ1-2, the V gene TRBV29-1; D call uncertain. This CDR3 reads CSVSPGVNYGYTF. The CDR3 region has the DNA TGCAGCGTCTCGCCAGGTGTTAACTATGGCTACACCTTC.